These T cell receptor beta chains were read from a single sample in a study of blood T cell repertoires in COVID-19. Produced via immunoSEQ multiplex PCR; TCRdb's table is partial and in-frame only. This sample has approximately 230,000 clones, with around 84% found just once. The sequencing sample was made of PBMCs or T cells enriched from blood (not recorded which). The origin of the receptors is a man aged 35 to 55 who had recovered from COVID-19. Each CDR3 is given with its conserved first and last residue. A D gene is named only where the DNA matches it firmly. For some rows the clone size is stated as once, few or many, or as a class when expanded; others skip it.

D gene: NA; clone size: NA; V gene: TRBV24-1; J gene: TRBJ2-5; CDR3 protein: CATSDPSGAGETQYF; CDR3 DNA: TGTGCCACCAGTGATCCCTCGGGAGCCGGGGAGACCCAGTACTTC
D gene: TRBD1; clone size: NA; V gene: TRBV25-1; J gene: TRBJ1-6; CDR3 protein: CASSEYTGATSNSPLHF; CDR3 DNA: TGTGCCAGCAGTGAATATACAGGGGCAACTTCTAATTCACCCCTCCACTTT
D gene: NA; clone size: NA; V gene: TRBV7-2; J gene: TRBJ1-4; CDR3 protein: CASSLDWRGGEKLFF; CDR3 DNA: TGTGCCAGCAGCTTAGACTGGAGGGGCGGTGAAAAACTGTTTTTT
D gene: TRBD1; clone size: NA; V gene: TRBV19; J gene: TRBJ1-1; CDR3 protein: CASIKTGSTEAFF; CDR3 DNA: TGTGCCAGTATCAAGACAGGGAGCACTGAAGCTTTCTTT
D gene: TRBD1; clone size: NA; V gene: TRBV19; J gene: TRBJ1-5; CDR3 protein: CASRETGGHQPQHF; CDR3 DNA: TGTGCCAGTCGCGAAACAGGGGGCCATCAGCCCCAGCATTTT
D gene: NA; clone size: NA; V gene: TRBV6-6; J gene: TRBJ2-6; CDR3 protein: CASRSSGANVLTF; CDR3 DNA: TGTGCCAGCAGGAGCTCTGGGGCCAACGTCCTGACTTTC
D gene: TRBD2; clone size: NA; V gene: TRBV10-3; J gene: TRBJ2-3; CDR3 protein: CAISGRGSTDTQYF; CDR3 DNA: TGTGCCATCAGTGGGCGGGGGTCGACAGATACGCAGTATTTT
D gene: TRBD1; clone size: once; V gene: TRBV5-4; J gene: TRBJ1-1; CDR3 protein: CASTDRDAEAFF; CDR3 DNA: TGTGCCAGCACCGACAGGGACGCTGAAGCTTTCTTT
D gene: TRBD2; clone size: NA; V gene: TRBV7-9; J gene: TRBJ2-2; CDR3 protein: CASSLSAGGTGELFF; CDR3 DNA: TGTGCCAGCAGCTTATCGGCGGGGGGCACCGGGGAGCTGTTTTTT
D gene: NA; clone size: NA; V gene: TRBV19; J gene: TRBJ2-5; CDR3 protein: CASRQHQGEVETQYF; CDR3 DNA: TGTGCCAGTAGACAACATCAGGGGGAGGTAGAGACCCAGTACTTC
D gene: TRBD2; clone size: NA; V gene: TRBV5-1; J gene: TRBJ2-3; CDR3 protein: CASSSGGSSTDTQYF; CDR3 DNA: TGCGCCAGCAGCTCCGGGGGGTCTAGCACAGATACGCAGTATTTT
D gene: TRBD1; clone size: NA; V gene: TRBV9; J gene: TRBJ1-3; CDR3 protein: CASSLDRGSGNTIYF; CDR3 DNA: TGTGCCAGCAGCCTCGACAGGGGCTCTGGAAACACCATATATTTT
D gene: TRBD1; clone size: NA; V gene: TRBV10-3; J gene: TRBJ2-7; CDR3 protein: CAISGRQGVGYEQYF; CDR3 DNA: TGTGCCATCAGTGGTAGACAGGGCGTTGGCTACGAGCAGTACTTC
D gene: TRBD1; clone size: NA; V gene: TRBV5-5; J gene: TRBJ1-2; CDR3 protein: CASSLTGDLWKGYTF; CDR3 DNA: TGTGCCAGCAGCCTGACAGGGGACCTATGGAAGGGCTACACCTTC
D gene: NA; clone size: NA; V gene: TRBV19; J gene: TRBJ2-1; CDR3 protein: CASSMPRGYNEQFF; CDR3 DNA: TGTGCCAGTAGTATGCCCCGGGGGTACAATGAGCAGTTCTTC
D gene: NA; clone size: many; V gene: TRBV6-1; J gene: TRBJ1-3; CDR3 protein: CASSETGGGSGNTIYF; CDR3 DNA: TGTGCCAGCAGTGAAACCGGGGGAGGCTCTGGAAACACCATATATTTT
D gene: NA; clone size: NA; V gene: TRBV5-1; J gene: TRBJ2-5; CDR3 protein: CASSLGSLRETQYF; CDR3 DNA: TGCGCCAGCAGCTTGGGGTCGCTGAGAGAGACCCAGTACTTC
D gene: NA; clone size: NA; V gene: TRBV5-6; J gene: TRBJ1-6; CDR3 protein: CASSLQAGGLNSPLHF; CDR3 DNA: TGTGCCAGCAGCCTCCAGGCCGGGGGGCTGAATTCACCCCTCCACTTT
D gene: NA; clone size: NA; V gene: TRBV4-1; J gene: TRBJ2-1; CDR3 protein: CASSHLGGYNEQFF; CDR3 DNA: TGCGCCAGCAGCCACCTGGGGGGATACAATGAGCAGTTCTTC
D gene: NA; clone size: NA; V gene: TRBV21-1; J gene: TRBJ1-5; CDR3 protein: CASTATRVSSNQPQHF; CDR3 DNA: TGTGCCAGCACCGCCACGAGAGTTTCTAGCAATCAGCCCCAGCATTTT
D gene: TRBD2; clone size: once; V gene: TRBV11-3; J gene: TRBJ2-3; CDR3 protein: CASSLGQRERPDTQYF; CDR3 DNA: TGTGCCAGCAGCTTAGGCCAGCGGGAGAGGCCAGATACGCAGTATTTT
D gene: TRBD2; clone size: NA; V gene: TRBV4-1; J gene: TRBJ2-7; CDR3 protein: CASSLSPAGENPTYEQYF; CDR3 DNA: TGCGCCAGCAGCCTTTCCCCAGCGGGAGAAAACCCCACATACGAGCAGTACTTC
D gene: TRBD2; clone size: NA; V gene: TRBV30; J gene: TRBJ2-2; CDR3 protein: CAWRLAGTNTGELFF; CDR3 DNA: TGTGCCTGGAGGCTAGCGGGAACGAACACCGGGGAGCTGTTTTTT
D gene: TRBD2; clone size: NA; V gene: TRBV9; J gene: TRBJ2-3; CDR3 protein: CASSEGRAGAGGTDTQYF; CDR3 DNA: TGTGCCAGCAGCGAGGGTAGGGCGGGCGCGGGGGGCACAGATACGCAGTATTTT
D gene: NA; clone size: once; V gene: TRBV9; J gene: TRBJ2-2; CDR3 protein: CASSPWTANTGELFF; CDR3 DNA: TGTGCCAGCAGCCCCTGGACTGCGAACACCGGGGAGCTGTTTTTT
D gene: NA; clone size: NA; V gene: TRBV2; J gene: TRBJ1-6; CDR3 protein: CASSPFNSPLHF; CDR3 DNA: TGTGCCAGCAGTCCGTTTAATTCACCCCTCCACTTT
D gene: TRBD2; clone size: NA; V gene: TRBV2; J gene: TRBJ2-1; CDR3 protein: CAREVRTSGVYYNEQFF; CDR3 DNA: TGTGCCCGCGAAGTCCGGACTAGCGGGGTTTACTACAATGAGCAGTTCTTC
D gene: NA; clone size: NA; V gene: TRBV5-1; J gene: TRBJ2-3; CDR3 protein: CASSFGRIPGGDTQYF; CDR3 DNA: TGCGCCAGCAGCTTTGGGAGGATCCCTGGAGGAGATACGCAGTATTTT
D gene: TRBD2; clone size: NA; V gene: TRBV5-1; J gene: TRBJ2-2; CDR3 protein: CASVLGGANTGELFF; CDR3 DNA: TGCGCCAGCGTACTCGGGGGGGCGAACACCGGGGAGCTGTTTTTT
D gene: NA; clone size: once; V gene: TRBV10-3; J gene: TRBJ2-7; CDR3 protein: CAISARGSGEQYF; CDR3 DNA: TGTGCCATCAGTGCAAGGGGGTCGGGGGAGCAGTACTTC
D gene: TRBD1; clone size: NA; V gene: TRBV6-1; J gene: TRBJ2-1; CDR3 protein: CASSETPQGGFYNEQFF; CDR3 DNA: TGTGCCAGCAGTGAAACCCCACAGGGGGGTTTCTACAATGAGCAGTTCTTC
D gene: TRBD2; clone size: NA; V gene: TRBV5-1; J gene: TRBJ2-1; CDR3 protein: CASSLTSGRAQNEQFF; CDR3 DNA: TGCGCCAGCAGCTTAACTAGCGGGAGGGCCCAGAATGAGCAGTTCTTC
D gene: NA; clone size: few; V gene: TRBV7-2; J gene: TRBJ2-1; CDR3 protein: CATFRGLLGNEQFF; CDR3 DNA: TGTGCCACCTTCCGAGGGCTGTTGGGCAATGAGCAGTTCTTC
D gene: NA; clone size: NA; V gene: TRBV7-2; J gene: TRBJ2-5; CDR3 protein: CASSLNSQETQYF; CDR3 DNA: TGTGCCAGCAGCTTAAACAGCCAAGAGACCCAGTACTTC
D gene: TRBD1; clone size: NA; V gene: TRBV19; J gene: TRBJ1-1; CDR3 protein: CASSNGGDRGFTEAFF; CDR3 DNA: TGTGCCAGTAGTAATGGAGGGGACAGGGGCTTTACTGAAGCTTTCTTT
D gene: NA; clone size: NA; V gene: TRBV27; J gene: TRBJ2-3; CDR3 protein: CASRRTGRFPDTQYF; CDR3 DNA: TGTGCCAGCAGACGTACCGGGAGATTTCCAGATACGCAGTATTTT
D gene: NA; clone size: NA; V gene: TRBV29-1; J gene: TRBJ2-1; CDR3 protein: CSVERRREQFF; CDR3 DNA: TGCAGCGTTGAGCGGCGTAGGGAGCAGTTCTTC
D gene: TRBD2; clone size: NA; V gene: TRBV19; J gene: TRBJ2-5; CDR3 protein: CASSIGTSVETQYF; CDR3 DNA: TGTGCCAGTAGTATTGGGACTAGCGTAGAGACCCAGTACTTC
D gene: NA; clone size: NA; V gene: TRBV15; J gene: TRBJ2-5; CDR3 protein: CATSRDRGSWETQYF; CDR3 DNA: TGTGCCACCAGCAGAGATCGAGGTAGCTGGGAGACCCAGTACTTC
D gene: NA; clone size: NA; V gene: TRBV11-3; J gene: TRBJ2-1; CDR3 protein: CASSSGSSYNEQFF; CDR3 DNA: TGTGCCAGCAGCTCGGGAAGCTCCTACAATGAGCAGTTCTTC
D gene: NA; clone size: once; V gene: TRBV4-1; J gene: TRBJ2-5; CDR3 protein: CASSPSAGRWETQYF; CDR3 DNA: TGCGCCAGCAGCCCCAGCGCGGGACGTTGGGAGACCCAGTACTTC
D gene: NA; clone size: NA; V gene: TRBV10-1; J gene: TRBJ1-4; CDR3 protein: CASTTSRGFGEKLFF; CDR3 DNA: TGCGCCAGCACTACCTCGCGAGGTTTCGGGGAAAAACTGTTTTTT